This TCR beta chain derives from a study of blood T cell repertoires in COVID-19. At the level of the study: The United States, Italy and Spain supplied acute and convalescent COVID-19 samples. PBMCs, B-cell-depleted T cells, or T cells provided the cDNA or gDNA that made up the material.

In the original analysis: The assay estimated nucleated cells by amplifying reference gene primers. TCRdb's table, derived via immunoSEQ multiplex PCR, lists solely in-frame clones and lacks some. V and J calls and clone size are given by that table; D and trimming were obtained from the DNA. The sample records 87,000 or so clones, 80% to 95% being singletons. Patients at the Seattle site were enrolled during active infection and followed longitudinally. Material for sequencing was peripheral blood. The source is a man between 18 and 35 years old with COVID-19, enrolled during active disease.

CDR3 DNA: TGTGCCAGCAGCTTTGGACAGGGGACAGATACGCAGTATTTT. Protein product: CASSFGQGTDTQYF. The chain carries TRBV7-9 and TRBJ2-3, with 9 bases fitting TRBD1. Per germline, CDR1 SEHNR and CDR2 FQNEAQ (reference sequence). There are 14 residues in the CDR3. J gave up 3 bases and V 3 bases, and 1 base lay outside the gene matches.